Presented here are 17 T cell receptor beta chains from one specimen sequenced in a study of blood T cell repertoires in COVID-19. Data came from immunoSEQ multiplex PCR; TCRdb stores just in-frame clones and leaves some out. Of about 220,000 clones in the sample, approximately 85% were seen once. The specimen sequenced was peripheral blood. Every receptor here comes from a man in his fifties or sixties who had recovered from COVID-19.

V and J are TRBV7-9 and TRBJ2-7, with D unclear. The CDR3 sequence is 15 residues long. V lost 2 bases to trimming and J lost 4 bases, with 15 bases between them. Looked up from germline, CDR1 is SEHNR and CDR2 is FQNEAQ (reference sequence). The CDR3 DNA reads as TGTGCCAGCAGCTTACACGACACCCACCCTTACGAGCAGTACTTC. This codes for CASSLHDTHPYEQYF.

The gene calls are TRBV19 and TRBJ2-1; 7 bases fit TRBD2. The junction had 9 bases not matched to a gene; V was cut back by 5 bases and J by 2 bases. CDR1 is LNHDA and CDR2 is SQIVND in the germline V gene (reference sequence). CDR3 length equals 16 residues. The CDR3 region has the DNA TGTGCCAGTAGTCCCTCTTTGGGGGGGACCTACAATGAGCAGTTCTTC. This gives the protein CASSPSLGGTYNEQFF.

The chain employs TRBV7-6 and TRBJ2-7; 7 nucleotides agree with TRBD2. Germline lookup yields CDR1 SGHVS and CDR2 FNYEAQ. The CDR3 is 13 amino acids. With V trimmed by 8 bases and J by 3 bases, 7 bases remained unmatched. DNA of the CDR3: TGTGCCAGCGGGGGGGGAGTGTGCTACGAGCAGTACTTC. Its translation: CASGGGVCYEQYF.

The DNA of the CDR3 is TGTGCCAGTAATGGTGGGGGACTAGCGGGAGTAGGCACAGATACGCAGTATTTT. It encodes CASNGGGLAGVGTDTQYF. The chain recombines TRBV19 with TRBJ2-3, with 14 bases aligning to TRBD2. The CDR3 consists of 18 residues. The J segment lost 1 base and the V segment lost 7 bases, leaving 10 bases of the junction unmatched. CDR1 is LNHDA, CDR2 SQIVND, per germline (reference sequence).

This clone was detected only a few times. The V gene is TRBV3-1 (or the pseudogene TRBV3-2), the J gene TRBJ2-5; D is unclear. The CDR3 is 11 amino acids. Germline assignment: CDR1 LGHDT and CDR2 YNNKEL (reference sequence). Trimming shortened V by 4 bases and J by 5 bases, and 5 bases separated the two germline ends. This CDR3 is CASSLRETQYF. The CDR3, as DNA: TGTGCCAGCAGCCTGCGGGAGACCCAGTACTTC.

This sequence joins TRBV9 and TRBJ2-3, with 9 bases that match TRBD2. The CDR3 has 16 amino acids. J lost 2 bases, V lost 3 bases, and 7 bases had no gene match. Germline CDR1 and CDR2: SGDLS and YYNGEE. The CDR3 DNA is TGTGCCAGCAGCGACGGACTAGCGAGCCCCACAGATACGCAGTATTTT. Translation gives CASSDGLASPTDTQYF.

In DNA, the CDR3 is TGTGCCAGCAGTGCCAATCCGGGACAGGGGAGCACAGATACGCAGTATTTT. Amino acid sequence: CASSANPGQGSTDTQYF. V is TRBV27 and J is TRBJ2-3; TRBD1 agrees at 10 bases. This CDR3 contains 17 residues. The V segment lost 5 bases and the J segment 0 bases; nucleotides outside the gene matches: 8. Per germline, CDR1 MNHEY and CDR2 SMNVEV (reference sequence).

The chain recombines TRBV28 with TRBJ2-7; D is uncertain. Germline CDR1 reads MDHEN; CDR2 reads SYDVKM. This CDR3 has 14 residues. V was pared by 6 bases and J by 2 bases, with 14 bases between. For the CDR3, the DNA is TGTGCCAGCAGAATCCAGGTTACCACCTACGAGCAGTACTTC. Translated: CASRIQVTTYEQYF.

The V call is TRBV5-4, the J call TRBJ2-1, with TRBD2 matching over 7 bases. This CDR3 contains 14 residues. Trimming cost V 4 bases and J 8 bases; bases outside gene matches: 9. Germline V gene data show CDR1 as SGHNT and CDR2 as YYREEE (reference sequence). The CDR3 DNA sequence: TGTGCCAGCAGCGGCTCCGGCGGGAGCCATGAGCAGTTCTTC. Protein product: CASSGSGGSHEQFF.

This rearrangement joins TRBV19 to TRBJ2-2; the match to TRBD2 covers 9 bases. The junction had 0 bases not matched to a gene; V was cut back by 4 bases and J by 3 bases. The CDR3 consists of 14 residues. The germline CDR1 and CDR2 sequences are LNHDA and SQIVND (reference sequence). Here the CDR3 DNA reads TGTGCCAGTAGTAGCGGGGGGGACACCGGGGAGCTGTTTTTT. The encoded protein is CASSSGGDTGELFF.

This rearrangement joins TRBV28 to TRBJ2-7; 8 bases are a match to TRBD1. V was pared by 5 bases and J by 4 bases, with 7 bases of the junction left unmatched. CDR3 length equals 14 residues. Germline loops: CDR1 MDHEN, CDR2 SYDVKM. As DNA, the CDR3 is TGTGCCAGCAGTCCGGACAGGGCCCTGTACGAGCAGTACTTC. Translating it yields CASSPDRALYEQYF.

The chain links TRBV5-1 to TRBJ2-7; 13 nucleotides match TRBD2. CDR1 and CDR2 from the germline V gene are SGHRS and YFSETQ. Trimming took 4 bases from V and 2 from J; bases not matched to a gene: 3. The CDR3 runs to 15 residues. The DNA of the CDR3 is TGCGCCAGCAGCGGGACTAGCGGGACCCCCTACGAGCAGTACTTC. Protein: CASSGTSGTPYEQYF.

CDR3 nucleotide sequence: TGTGCCAGCAGTTTACCTTCGACAGGCTCCTACGAGCAGTACTTC. It is translated as CASSLPSTGSYEQYF. The V call is TRBV28, the J call TRBJ2-7, with TRBD1 as a possible D gene (6 bases). This CDR3 comprises 15 residues. CDR1 is MDHEN, CDR2 SYDVKM, per germline. V lost 2 bases and J lost 0, with 11 bases in between.

The gene calls are TRBV29-1 and TRBJ2-7; possible D gene TRBD2, 6 bases. This CDR3 has 13 residues. Germline lookup yields CDR1 SQVTM and CDR2 ANQGSEA. Trimming removed 3 bases from V and 4 bases from J, with 13 bases in between. CDR3 amino acids: CSVDGAAGYEQYF. In DNA, the CDR3 is TGCAGCGTTGACGGGGCCGCGGGATACGAGCAGTACTTC.

This clone was observed a handful of times. This chain uses TRBV4-1 with TRBJ2-7; 8 nucleotides line up with TRBD2. Germline loops: CDR1 MGHRA, CDR2 YSYEKL. The CDR3 covers 16 residues. V lost 0 bases and J lost 2; bases outside the gene matches: 6. CDR3 protein: CASSQDSAGVTYEQYF. The CDR3 nucleotides are TGCGCCAGCAGCCAAGACTCAGCGGGAGTAACCTACGAGCAGTACTTC.

The rearrangement joins TRBV28 to TRBJ2-7, with D perhaps TRBD2 (5 bases). This CDR3 region has 15 residues. Trimming removed 5 bases from V and 6 bases from J, with 20 bases in between. Germline V gene lookup returns CDR1 MDHEN and CDR2 SYDVKM. CDR3 sequence (DNA): TGTGCCAGCAGTGCCCCGGGATTTCAACGCGCCGAGCAGTACTTC. Translated, it gives CASSAPGFQRAEQYF.

This chain connects TRBV7-8 to TRBJ1-1; D not resolved. V was shortened by 5 bases and J by 0 bases, with 16 bases between the two germline ends. Per germline, CDR1 SGHVS and CDR2 FQNEAQ. The length of the CDR3 is 16 residues. CDR3 region: CASSQTNSFMNTEAFF. The CDR3 DNA follows: TGTGCCAGCAGCCAGACAAACAGTTTCATGAACACTGAAGCTTTCTTT.